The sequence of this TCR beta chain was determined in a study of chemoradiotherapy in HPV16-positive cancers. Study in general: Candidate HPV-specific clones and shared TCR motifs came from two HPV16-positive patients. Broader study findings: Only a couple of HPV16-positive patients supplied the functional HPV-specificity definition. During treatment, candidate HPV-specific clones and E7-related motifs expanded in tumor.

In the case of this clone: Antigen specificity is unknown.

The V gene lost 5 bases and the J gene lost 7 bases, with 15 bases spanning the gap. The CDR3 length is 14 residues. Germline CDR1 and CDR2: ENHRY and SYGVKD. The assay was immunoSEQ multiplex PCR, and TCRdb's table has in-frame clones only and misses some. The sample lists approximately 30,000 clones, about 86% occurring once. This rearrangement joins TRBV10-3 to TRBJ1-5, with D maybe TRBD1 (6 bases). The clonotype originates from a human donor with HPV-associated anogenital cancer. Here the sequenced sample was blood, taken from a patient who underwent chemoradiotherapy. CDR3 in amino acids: CAISNPEGGQPQHF. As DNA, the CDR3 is TGTGCCATCAGTAACCCGGAGGGGGGACAGCCCCAGCATTTT.